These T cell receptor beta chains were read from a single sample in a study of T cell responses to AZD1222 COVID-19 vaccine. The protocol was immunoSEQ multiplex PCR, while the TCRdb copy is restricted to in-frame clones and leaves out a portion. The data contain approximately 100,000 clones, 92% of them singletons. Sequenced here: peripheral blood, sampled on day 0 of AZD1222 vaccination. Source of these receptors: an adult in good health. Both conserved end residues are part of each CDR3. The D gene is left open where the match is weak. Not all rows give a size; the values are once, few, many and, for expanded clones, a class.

CDR3aa: CATSGGQDIDTQYF; CDR3nt: TGTGCCACCAGTGGAGGGCAGGATATCGATACGCAGTATTTT; d_gene: -; v_gene: TRBV24-1; j_gene: TRBJ2-3; abundance: -
CDR3aa: CASSVGGMSSGNTIYF; CDR3nt: TGTGCCAGCAGCGTAGGGGGTATGAGCTCTGGAAACACCATATATTTT; d_gene: -; v_gene: TRBV9; j_gene: TRBJ1-3; abundance: -
CDR3aa: CASSMGQAGNNEQFF; CDR3nt: TGTGCCAGTAGTATGGGTCAGGCAGGAAACAATGAGCAGTTCTTC; d_gene: -; v_gene: TRBV19; j_gene: TRBJ2-1; abundance: -
CDR3aa: CASNPASNYGYTF; CDR3nt: TGTGCCAGTAACCCCGCCAGTAACTATGGCTACACCTTC; d_gene: -; v_gene: TRBV19; j_gene: TRBJ1-2; abundance: -
CDR3aa: CASSGTDRTGANVLTF; CDR3nt: TGTGCCAGCAGCGGGACGGACCGTACTGGGGCCAACGTCCTGACTTTC; d_gene: -; v_gene: TRBV6-2/TRBV6-3; j_gene: TRBJ2-6; abundance: -
CDR3aa: CASSRDSNTGELFF; CDR3nt: TGTGCCAGCTCACGGGACAGTAACACCGGGGAGCTGTTTTTT; d_gene: TRBD1; v_gene: TRBV18; j_gene: TRBJ2-2; abundance: -
CDR3aa: CASSPSRVQPQHF; CDR3nt: TGTGCCAGCTCACCTTCCAGGGTACAGCCCCAGCATTTT; d_gene: -; v_gene: TRBV18; j_gene: TRBJ1-5; abundance: -
CDR3aa: CASSPDRDRANNEQFF; CDR3nt: TGCGCCAGCAGCCCGGACCGGGACAGGGCTAACAATGAGCAGTTCTTC; d_gene: TRBD1; v_gene: TRBV5-1; j_gene: TRBJ2-1; abundance: -
CDR3aa: CASSESGLSYNSPLHF; CDR3nt: TGTGCCAGCAGTGAGTCGGGACTCAGCTATAATTCACCCCTCCACTTT; d_gene: -; v_gene: TRBV6-1; j_gene: TRBJ1-6; abundance: -
CDR3aa: CASSPRTSGINTGELFF; CDR3nt: TGTGCCAGCAGCCCTCGGACTAGCGGGATCAACACCGGGGAGCTGTTTTTT; d_gene: TRBD2; v_gene: TRBV3-1/TRBV3-2; j_gene: TRBJ2-2; abundance: -
CDR3aa: CASSPPSGAGEKLFF; CDR3nt: TGTGCCAGCTCACCACCATCCGGGGCAGGCGAAAAACTGTTTTTT; d_gene: -; v_gene: TRBV18; j_gene: TRBJ1-4; abundance: once
CDR3aa: CASGLDTDLSGNTIYF; CDR3nt: TGTGCTAGTGGTTTGGATACGGATTTGTCTGGAAACACCATATATTTT; d_gene: -; v_gene: TRBV12-5; j_gene: TRBJ1-3; abundance: -
CDR3aa: CASSTQWGASEAFF; CDR3nt: TGTGCCAGCAGCACCCAATGGGGGGCTTCTGAAGCTTTCTTT; d_gene: -; v_gene: TRBV6-5; j_gene: TRBJ1-1; abundance: -
CDR3aa: CASSTRGDRTDIKQETQYF; CDR3nt: TGTGCCAGTAGTACGCGAGGGGATAGGACAGACATAAAGCAAGAGACCCAGTACTTC; d_gene: -; v_gene: TRBV19; j_gene: TRBJ2-5; abundance: -
CDR3aa: CSVRTSGYEQYF; CDR3nt: TGCAGCGTTCGGACTAGCGGCTACGAGCAGTACTTC; d_gene: TRBD2; v_gene: TRBV29-1; j_gene: TRBJ2-7; abundance: -
CDR3aa: CASSRMSTDTQYF; CDR3nt: TGTGCCAGCAGTAGGATGAGCACAGATACGCAGTATTTT; d_gene: -; v_gene: TRBV12-3/TRBV12-4; j_gene: TRBJ2-3; abundance: -
CDR3aa: CASRVGQGGTEAFF; CDR3nt: TGTGCCAGCAGGGTCGGACAGGGAGGCACTGAAGCTTTCTTT; d_gene: TRBD1; v_gene: TRBV28; j_gene: TRBJ1-1; abundance: -
CDR3aa: CASSIGRAANEQFF; CDR3nt: TGTGCCAGTAGTATAGGACGGGCGGCCAATGAGCAGTTCTTC; d_gene: -; v_gene: TRBV19; j_gene: TRBJ2-1; abundance: -
CDR3aa: CASSQEGRLTYEQYF; CDR3nt: TGTGCCAGCAGCCAAGAAGGACGGCTTACCTACGAGCAGTACTTC; d_gene: -; v_gene: TRBV4-2; j_gene: TRBJ2-7; abundance: -
CDR3aa: CASSQDNGAYSNQPQHF; CDR3nt: TGCGCCAGCAGCCAAGATAACGGGGCTTATAGCAATCAGCCCCAGCATTTT; d_gene: -; v_gene: TRBV4-3; j_gene: TRBJ1-5; abundance: -
CDR3aa: CASSLKGDGADTQYF; CDR3nt: TGTGCCAGCAGCTTAAAAGGGGACGGTGCAGATACGCAGTATTTT; d_gene: -; v_gene: TRBV7-3; j_gene: TRBJ2-3; abundance: -
CDR3aa: CASSQARNQPQHF; CDR3nt: TGTGCCAGCAGCCAAGCGAGAAATCAGCCCCAGCATTTT; d_gene: -; v_gene: TRBV4-2; j_gene: TRBJ1-5; abundance: once
CDR3aa: CASSPVRGVHQPQHF; CDR3nt: TGTGCCAGCAGCCCCGTTAGGGGCGTGCATCAGCCCCAGCATTTT; d_gene: -; v_gene: TRBV6-2/TRBV6-3; j_gene: TRBJ1-5; abundance: -
CDR3aa: CASSPETSGAIETQYF; CDR3nt: TGCGCCAGCAGCCCGGAGACTAGCGGGGCAATAGAGACCCAGTACTTC; d_gene: TRBD2; v_gene: TRBV5-1; j_gene: TRBJ2-5; abundance: few
CDR3aa: CASRTGLGSLNEQFF; CDR3nt: TGTGCCAGCAGGACGGGACTAGGCAGCCTCAATGAGCAGTTCTTC; d_gene: TRBD2; v_gene: TRBV2; j_gene: TRBJ2-1; abundance: -
CDR3aa: CASSLGAPAEQYF; CDR3nt: TGTGCCAGCAGCTTAGGGGCTCCTGCCGAGCAGTACTTC; d_gene: -; v_gene: TRBV11-2; j_gene: TRBJ2-7; abundance: -
CDR3aa: CAISETGQGYEQYF; CDR3nt: TGTGCCATCAGTGAGACTGGACAGGGCTACGAGCAGTACTTC; d_gene: TRBD1; v_gene: TRBV10-3; j_gene: TRBJ2-7; abundance: -
CDR3aa: CASTPSGTYYEQYF; CDR3nt: TGTGCCAGCACCCCGTCCGGGACCTACTACGAGCAGTACTTC; d_gene: -; v_gene: TRBV7-2; j_gene: TRBJ2-7; abundance: -
CDR3aa: CASSILGTGGTDTQYF; CDR3nt: TGTGCCAGTAGTATATTGGGGACAGGGGGCACAGATACGCAGTATTTT; d_gene: TRBD1; v_gene: TRBV19; j_gene: TRBJ2-3; abundance: -
CDR3aa: CASTDPGLEQYF; CDR3nt: TGTGCCAGCACCGATCCTGGATTGGAGCAGTACTTC; d_gene: -; v_gene: TRBV5-6; j_gene: TRBJ2-7; abundance: few
CDR3aa: CASKGGMNTEAFF; CDR3nt: TGTGCCAGCAAGGGAGGCATGAACACTGAAGCTTTCTTT; d_gene: -; v_gene: TRBV7-8; j_gene: TRBJ1-1; abundance: -
CDR3aa: CASSPISGRPNTGELFF; CDR3nt: TGTGCCAGCAGTCCAATATCGGGACGACCGAACACCGGGGAGCTGTTTTTT; d_gene: -; v_gene: TRBV5-8; j_gene: TRBJ2-2; abundance: -
CDR3aa: CASSVGDRYEQYF; CDR3nt: TGTGCCAGCAGCGTGGGGGACAGATACGAGCAGTACTTC; d_gene: TRBD1; v_gene: TRBV9; j_gene: TRBJ2-7; abundance: -
CDR3aa: CASSEEGTAYNEQFF; CDR3nt: TGTGCCAGCAGTGAGGAAGGGACAGCATACAATGAGCAGTTCTTC; d_gene: TRBD1; v_gene: TRBV2; j_gene: TRBJ2-1; abundance: -
CDR3aa: CASLRNTGELFF; CDR3nt: TGTGCCAGCCTTAGGAACACCGGGGAGCTGTTTTTT; d_gene: -; v_gene: TRBV6-5; j_gene: TRBJ2-2; abundance: once
CDR3aa: CASSYSAGDGGETQYF; CDR3nt: TGTGCCAGCAGTTACTCGGCGGGGGACGGAGGAGAGACCCAGTACTTC; d_gene: TRBD2; v_gene: TRBV6-2/TRBV6-3; j_gene: TRBJ2-5; abundance: -
CDR3aa: CSVVGQGETQYF; CDR3nt: TGCAGCGTTGTGGGACAGGGGGAGACCCAGTACTTC; d_gene: TRBD1; v_gene: TRBV29-1; j_gene: TRBJ2-5; abundance: -
CDR3aa: CASSVYGSSNYGYTF; CDR3nt: TGTGCCAGCAGTGTGTACGGAAGCTCTAACTATGGCTACACCTTC; d_gene: -; v_gene: TRBV2; j_gene: TRBJ1-2; abundance: -
CDR3aa: CASSSRDQSHEQYF; CDR3nt: TGTGCCAGCAGTTCGAGGGACCAGAGCCACGAGCAGTACTTC; d_gene: -; v_gene: TRBV6-2/TRBV6-3; j_gene: TRBJ2-7; abundance: -
CDR3aa: CASSIDHSTGELFF; CDR3nt: TGTGCCAGTAGTATAGATCACAGCACCGGGGAGCTGTTTTTT; d_gene: -; v_gene: TRBV19; j_gene: TRBJ2-2; abundance: -
CDR3aa: CASSQDRYNQPQHF; CDR3nt: TGTGCCAGTAGCCAAGACAGATACAATCAGCCCCAGCATTTT; d_gene: -; v_gene: TRBV19; j_gene: TRBJ1-5; abundance: once
CDR3aa: CASSEDTSGTLIRSTDTQYF; CDR3nt: TGTGCCAGCAGTGAAGACACTAGCGGGACCCTAATTCGTAGCACAGATACGCAGTATTTT; d_gene: TRBD2; v_gene: TRBV6-1; j_gene: TRBJ2-3; abundance: few
CDR3aa: CASSFGRENTEAFF; CDR3nt: TGTGCCAGCAGTTTCGGCAGGGAGAACACTGAAGCTTTCTTT; d_gene: -; v_gene: TRBV27; j_gene: TRBJ1-1; abundance: -